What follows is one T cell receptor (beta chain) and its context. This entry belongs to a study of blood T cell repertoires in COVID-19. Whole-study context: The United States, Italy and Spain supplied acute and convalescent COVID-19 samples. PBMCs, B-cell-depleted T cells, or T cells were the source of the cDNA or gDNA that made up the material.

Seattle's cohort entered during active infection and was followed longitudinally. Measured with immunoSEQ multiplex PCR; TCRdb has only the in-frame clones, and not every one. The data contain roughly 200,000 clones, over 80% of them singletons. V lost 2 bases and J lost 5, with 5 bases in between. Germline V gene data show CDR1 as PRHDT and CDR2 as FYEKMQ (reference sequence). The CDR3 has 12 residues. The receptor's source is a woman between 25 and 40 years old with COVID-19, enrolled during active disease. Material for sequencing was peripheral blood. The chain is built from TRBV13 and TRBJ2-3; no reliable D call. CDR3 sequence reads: CASSLNGDTQYF. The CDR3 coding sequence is TGTGCCAGCAGCTTAAACGGAGATACGCAGTATTTT.